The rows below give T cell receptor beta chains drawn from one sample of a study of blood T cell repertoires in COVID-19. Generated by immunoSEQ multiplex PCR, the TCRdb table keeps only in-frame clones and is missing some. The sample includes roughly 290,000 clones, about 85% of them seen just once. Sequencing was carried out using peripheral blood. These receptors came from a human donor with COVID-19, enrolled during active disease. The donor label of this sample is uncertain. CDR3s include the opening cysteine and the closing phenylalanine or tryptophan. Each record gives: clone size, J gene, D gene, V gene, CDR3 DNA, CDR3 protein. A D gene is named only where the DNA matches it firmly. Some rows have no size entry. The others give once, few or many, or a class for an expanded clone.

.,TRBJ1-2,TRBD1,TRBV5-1,TGCGCCAGCAGGGGGGACAGCCTCTATGGCTACACCTTC,CASRGDSLYGYTF
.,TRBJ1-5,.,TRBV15,TGTGCCACCAGCAGAGTACAGGGTTTCCAATCGGCCCAGCATTTT,CATSRVQGFQSAQHF
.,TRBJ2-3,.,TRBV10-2,TGCGCCAGCAGTGAACCCGGAGTCTGGGCGGGAAGTCAAGATACGCAGTATTTT,CASSEPGVWAGSQDTQYF
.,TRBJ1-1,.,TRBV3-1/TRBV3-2,TGTGCCAGCAGCCAAGAACGGTACACTGAAGCTTTCTTT,CASSQERYTEAFF
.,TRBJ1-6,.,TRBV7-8,TGTGCCAGCAGCTCGAGCATTAATTCACCCCTCCACTTT,CASSSSINSPLHF
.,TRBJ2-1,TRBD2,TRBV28,TGTGCCACATTCTCTGCGGGAGACTACAATGAGCAGTTCTTC,CATFSAGDYNEQFF
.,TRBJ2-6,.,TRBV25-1,TGTGCCAGCAGTGATGCTATAGGGGCCAACGTCCTGACTTTC,CASSDAIGANVLTF
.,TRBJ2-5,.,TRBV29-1,TGCAGCGTCAACTATGAGACCCAGTACTTC,CSVNYETQYF
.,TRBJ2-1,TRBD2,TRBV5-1,TGCGCCAGCAGCTTTACAGCGGGGTACAATGAGCAGTTCTTC,CASSFTAGYNEQFF
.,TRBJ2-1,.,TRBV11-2,TGTGCCAGTACCCTCGGCCACAGCAATGAGCAGTTCTTC,CASTLGHSNEQFF
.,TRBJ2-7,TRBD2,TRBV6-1,TGTGCCAGCAGTGAGGGGCTAGCGGGAGTTGGCGAGCAGTACTTC,CASSEGLAGVGEQYF
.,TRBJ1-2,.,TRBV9,TGTGCCAGCAGCCCCAGTGGGGAGGGTTGGAGCTATGGCTACACCTTC,CASSPSGEGWSYGYTF
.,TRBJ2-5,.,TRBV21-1,TGTGCCAGCAGCAAAGTCCGACTAGCGGGAGGGCTCGAAGAGACCCAGTACTTC,CASSKVRLAGGLEETQYF
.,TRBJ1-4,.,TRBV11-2,TGTGCCAGCAGCTTAGTGCGGGGAGCAGCAACTAATGAAAAACTGTTTTTT,CASSLVRGAATNEKLFF
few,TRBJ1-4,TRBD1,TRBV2,TGTGCCAGCAGTGAAATCGTAGTAAGGACAGGGGGTGAAAAACTGTTTTTT,CASSEIVVRTGGEKLFF
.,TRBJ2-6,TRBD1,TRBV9,TGTGCCAGCAGCGTCTCCGGGACAGCCAACTCTGGGGCCAACGTCCTGACTTTC,CASSVSGTANSGANVLTF
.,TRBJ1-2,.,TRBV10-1,TGCGCCAGCAGTCCCGGGAGGGATGGCTACACCTTC,CASSPGRDGYTF
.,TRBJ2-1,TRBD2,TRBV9,TGTGCCAGCAGCGTAGGAATGAGCGGGGCCTACAATGAGCAGTTCTTC,CASSVGMSGAYNEQFF
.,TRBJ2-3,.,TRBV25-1,TGTGCCAGCAGTGAAGGTCTAGCGCTGAGCACAGATACGCAGTATTTT,CASSEGLALSTDTQYF
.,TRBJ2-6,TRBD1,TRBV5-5,TGTGCCAGCAGCCGACAGGGGCCCTCTGGGGCCAACGTCCTGACTTTC,CASSRQGPSGANVLTF
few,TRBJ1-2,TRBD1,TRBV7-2,TGTGCCAACGGACAGGGCGCGTTAGCTAACTATGGCTACACCTTC,CANGQGALANYGYTF
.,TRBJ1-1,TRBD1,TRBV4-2,TGTGCCAGCAGCCAGAGGGACAGACCCATCATGAACACTGAAGCTTTCTTT,CASSQRDRPIMNTEAFF
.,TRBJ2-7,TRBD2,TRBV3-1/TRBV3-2,TGTGCCAGCAGCCAAGCAGGACTGGGCGGGGGGGAGCAGTACTTC,CASSQAGLGGGEQYF
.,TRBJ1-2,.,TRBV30,TGTGCCTGGAGTGTAGGGACAAATAACTATGGCTACACCTTC,CAWSVGTNNYGYTF
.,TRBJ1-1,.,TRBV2,TGTGCCAGCACAGGGTTCATGAACACTGAAGCTTTCTTT,CASTGFMNTEAFF
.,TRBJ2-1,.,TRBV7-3,TGTGCCAGCAGCTTATCGCCGGAGGCGGGAATAAATGAGCAGTTCTTC,CASSLSPEAGINEQFF
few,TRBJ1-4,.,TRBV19,TGTGCCAGTAGGGGACGAAGGACTACAACTAATGAAAAACTGTTTTTT,CASRGRRTTTNEKLFF
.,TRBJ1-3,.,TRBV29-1,TGCAGCGCGGGAGGGAGGGGTGCTACCTCTGGAAACACCATATATTTT,CSAGGRGATSGNTIYF
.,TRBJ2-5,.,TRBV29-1,TGCAGCGTTGAATCGCTTGACTCCCAAGAGACCCAGTACTTC,CSVESLDSQETQYF
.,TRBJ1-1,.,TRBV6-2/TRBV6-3,TGTGCCAGCAGTTACCTAGAGGCGAACACTGAAGCTTTCTTT,CASSYLEANTEAFF
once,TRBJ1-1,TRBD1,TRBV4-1,TGCGCCAGCAGCCAAGGGACAGGGGTCAGTGGTGAAGCTTTCTTT,CASSQGTGVSGEAFF